What follows are 32 T cell receptor beta chains derived from one specimen sequenced in a study of CD8 T cells in ankylosing spondylitis. TCRdb fed the 5' RACE reads into MiXCR, producing one record per CDR3 protein. The sample yields 180,000 or so distinct CDR3 sequences, more than 9% seen once. Sequences were obtained from blood, either unsorted or a sorted T cell fraction (not recorded which). All receptors derive from a male donor with ankylosing spondylitis or in good health (not recorded which).

This clonotype was observed a few times. V usage is TRBV6-2 or TRBV6-3 and J usage is TRBJ2-7; tentative D call: TRBD1 (6 bases). Trimming took off 5 bases at V and 8 bases at J, with 19 bases between the two ends. The CDR3 loop spans 14 amino acids. Germline-derived CDR1 and CDR2 are MNHEY and SVGEGT. DNA for the CDR3: TGTGCCAGCAGTGGCGGACAGAGGACTCGAAAGCAGTACTTC. This gives the protein CASSGGQRTRKQYF.

Concerning this clonotype: A much larger clone lies one base from this, so it may be a read error. This sequence joins TRBV12-3 or TRBV12-4 and TRBJ2-1, with no clear D. The CDR3 runs 11 residues. Trimming left V 5 bases short and J 6 bases short, with 5 bases between. The CDR3: CASSTSNEQFF. CDR3 sequence (DNA): TGTGCCAGCAGTACATCCAATGAGCAGTTCTTC.

In this sample, this clonotype turned up a few times. The J gene is TRBJ2-7, the V gene TRBV27; the D gene is possibly TRBD1 (5 bases). This CDR3 comprises 15 residues. The germline CDR1 and CDR2 sequences are MNHEY and SMNVEV (reference sequence). The ends were cut back, 3 bases at V and 0 bases at J, with 12 bases in the middle. CDR3 nucleotide sequence: TGTGCCAGCAGTTTGTCAGGGTCGAACTCCTACGAGCAGTACTTC. Protein sequence: CASSLSGSNSYEQYF.

This clonotype was seen ten or more times. This rearrangement joins TRBV12-3 or TRBV12-4 to TRBJ2-1; D not certain. CDR3 length: 14 amino acids. V lost 6 bases to trimming and J lost 8 bases, with 17 bases between them. CDR3: CASRYNPRLDEQFF. DNA for the CDR3: TGTGCCAGCAGGTATAATCCACGCCTGGATGAGCAGTTCTTC.

The J gene is TRBJ2-2, the V gene TRBV9; 11 nucleotides match TRBD1. CDR1 is SGDLS, CDR2 YYNGEE, per germline. Trimming removed 6 bases from V and 5 bases from J; junction bases left unmatched: 6. The CDR3 sequence is 15 residues long. Here the CDR3 reads CASTRTGGRTGELFF. The CDR3 nucleotides are TGTGCCAGCACCCGGACAGGGGGCAGGACCGGGGAGCTGTTTTTT.

This clonotype was counted at least ten times. The chain uses TRBV6-5 and TRBJ2-1, with D possibly being TRBD1 (5 bases). This CDR3 has 15 residues. Germline V gene data show CDR1 as MNHEY and CDR2 as SVGAGI. Trimming took 2 bases from V and 0 from J, leaving 8 bases between them. CDR3 DNA sequence: TGTGCCAGCAGTTACCAGGGTAGCTCCTACAATGAGCAGTTCTTC. Protein: CASSYQGSSYNEQFF.

This clonotype was seen at least ten times. The chain couples TRBV9 to TRBJ2-2, with TRBD1 as a possible D gene (5 bases). CDR3 length: 15 amino acids. Germline V lookup: CDR1 SGDLS, CDR2 YYNGEE. V dropped 0 bases and J dropped 4 bases, with 10 bases sitting between them. CDR3 sequence (DNA): TGTGCCAGCAGCGTAGCAGGCCAGGGCACCGGGGAGCTGTTTTTT. As protein: CASSVAGQGTGELFF. Full variable domain (outside the CDR3, taken from reference TRBV9 and TRBJ2-2): DSGVTQTPKHLITATGQRVTLRCSPRSGDLSVYWYQQSLDQGLQFLIQYYNGEERAKGNILERFSAQQFPDLHSELNLSSLELGDSALYFCASSVAGQGTGELFFGEGSRLTVL.

This clonotype turned up a few times. The chain combines TRBV12-3 or TRBV12-4 with TRBJ2-7; D is ambiguous. The ends were cut back, 2 bases at V and 6 bases at J, with 14 bases in the middle. The CDR3 runs 14 residues. The DNA for the CDR3 is TGTGCCAGCAGTTTATCCAACTCGGCCCTCGAGCAGTACTTC. The encoded protein is CASSLSNSALEQYF.

This clonotype appeared many times. The rearrangement uses TRBV6-2 or TRBV6-3 and TRBJ2-1; 7 bases align to TRBD1. CDR1 and CDR2 from the germline V gene are MNHEY and SVGEGT. The CDR3 is 12 residues long. Trimming cost V 5 bases and J 7 bases; bases outside gene matches: 2. Written as DNA, the CDR3 is TGTGCCAGCAGTAAGACAGGGAATGAGCAGTTCTTC. Encoded protein: CASSKTGNEQFF.

This clonotype has at least ten counts. The V gene is TRBV10-3, the J gene TRBJ2-2, with unresolved D. V was trimmed by 5 bases and J by 3 bases, leaving 10 bases between them. CDR1 is ENHRY, CDR2 SYGVKD, per germline. This CDR3 is 14 amino acids long. The CDR3: CAISSSFYTGELFF. CDR3 bases: TGTGCCATCAGTTCTAGTTTTTACACCGGGGAGCTGTTTTTT.

This clonotype was counted ten times or more. CDR3 in amino acids: CASSQDGTGPGNTIYF. Here the CDR3 DNA reads TGCGCCAGCAGCCAAGATGGAACAGGGCCTGGAAACACCATATATTTT. The chain is built from TRBV4-1 and TRBJ1-3, with TRBD1 as a possible D gene (6 bases). V lost 0 bases and J 2 bases, leaving 11 bases between the germline ends. Germline CDR1 reads MGHRA; CDR2 reads YSYEKL. The CDR3 is 16 amino acids.

This clonotype was seen many times. The chain uses TRBV12-3 or TRBV12-4 and TRBJ2-1; 8 positions match TRBD2. J lost 3 bases, V lost 6 bases, and 7 bases had no gene match. CDR3 length: 15 amino acids. CDR3 sequence reads: CASSSGGANYNEQFF. The CDR3 DNA sequence: TGTGCCAGCAGCTCGGGGGGGGCCAACTACAATGAGCAGTTCTTC.

This clonotype occurred many times. CDR3 in amino acids: CASSPEPGQSHGGYGYTF. The DNA of the CDR3 is TGTGCCAGCAGCCCCGAGCCGGGACAGTCTCATGGGGGCTATGGCTACACCTTC. The chain couples TRBV4-2 to TRBJ1-2, with TRBD1 matching 7 bases. Germline V gene data show CDR1 as LGHNA and CDR2 as YNFKEQ. The CDR3 consists of 18 residues. After removal of 4 bases from V and 4 bases from J, the junction contained 18 bases not matched to a gene.

This clonotype has ten or more counts. The chain's CDR3 is CAIKGGPGNTEAFF. The DNA for the CDR3 is TGTGCCATCAAAGGGGGTCCGGGGAACACTGAAGCTTTCTTT. The chain links TRBV10-3 to TRBJ1-1; weak D call: TRBD1 (6 bases). Germline V gene data show CDR1 as ENHRY and CDR2 as SYGVKD. CDR3 length: 14 amino acids. Trimming pared 7 bases from V and 1 base from J, leaving 13 bases between.

The chain is built from TRBV2 and TRBJ1-2; D is uncertain. The ends were cut back, 2 bases at V and 3 bases at J, with 7 bases in the middle. From germline, CDR1 is SNHLY and CDR2 FYNNEI. This CDR3 comprises 13 residues. This CDR3 is CASSESPYYGYTF. CDR3 bases: TGTGCCAGCAGTGAATCCCCATACTATGGCTACACCTTC. Full variable domain (rest looked up from reference TRBV2 and TRBJ1-2): EPEVTQTPSHQVTQMGQEVILRCVPISNHLYFYWYRQILGQKVEFLVSFYNNEISEKSEIFDDQFSVERPDGSNFTLKIRSTKLEDSAMYFCASSESPYYGYTFGSGTRLTVV.

CDR3 sequence: CASSLGWSKDTQYF. CDR3 bases: TGCGCCAGCAGCTTGGGCTGGTCCAAAGATACGCAGTATTTT. The V call is TRBV5-1, the J call TRBJ2-3; D gene unclear. Trimming removed 0 bases at V and 5 bases at J, with 10 bases between. The CDR3 contains 14 residues. CDR1 is SGHRS and CDR2 is YFSETQ in the germline V gene.

This clonotype has more than one count but fewer than ten. The chain recombines TRBV4-3 with TRBJ1-4, with a possible D match to TRBD1 (5 bases). Between the trimmed V and J ends, which lost 5 bases and 8 bases, there was a span of 18 bases. This CDR3 contains 15 residues. Per germline, CDR1 LGHNA and CDR2 YSLEER. The CDR3 DNA is TGCGCCAGCAGCGTTCAGGGCTCTTCCCCCGAAAAACTGTTTTTT. Protein: CASSVQGSSPEKLFF.

This clonotype was recorded many times. V usage is TRBV19 and J usage is TRBJ1-1, with D possibly matching TRBD1 (5 bases). This CDR3 is built from 14 residues. Trimming stripped 3 bases from V and 5 bases from J, with 13 bases between. Germline V CDR1 and CDR2: LNHDA, SQIVND (reference sequence). In nucleotides, the CDR3 is TGTGCCAGTAGTATCGGAACCCAGGGAACTGAAGCTTTCTTT. Its protein product is CASSIGTQGTEAFF.

This clonotype was counted a few times. The chain carries TRBV20-1 and TRBJ2-1, with 8 positions matching TRBD2. CDR3 length equals 13 residues. In germline, CDR1 is DFQATT, CDR2 SNEGSKA (reference sequence). The CDR3 loop reads CSRGSGSHNEQFF. Here the CDR3 DNA reads TGCAGCCGGGGGAGCGGGAGCCACAATGAGCAGTTCTTC.

This rearrangement joins TRBV4-3 to TRBJ1-1; no definite D call. The CDR3 is made up of 14 amino acids. Germline V gene data show CDR1 as LGHNA and CDR2 as YSLEER. The V end lost 1 base, the J end lost 7 bases, and 13 bases lay between the germline ends. The chain's CDR3 is CASSQGRAPGEAFF. In DNA, the CDR3 is TGCGCCAGCAGCCAAGGGAGGGCGCCGGGTGAAGCTTTCTTT.

In its sample, this clonotype was seen many times. The chain uses TRBV3-1 and TRBJ1-4, with D perhaps TRBD1 (5 bases). The CDR3 runs to 16 residues. Trimming shortened V by 2 bases and J by 6 bases, and 16 bases separated the two germline ends. From germline, CDR1 is LGHDT and CDR2 YNNKEL (reference sequence). The CDR3: CASSQLDSQPDEKLFF. Written as DNA, the CDR3 is TGTGCCAGCAGCCAACTAGACAGCCAACCTGATGAAAAACTGTTTTTT.

The rearrangement joins TRBV11-2 to TRBJ2-1; D not certain. CDR3 size: 14 residues. CDR1 is SGHAT, CDR2 FQNNGV, per germline. V was pared by 2 bases and J by 2 bases, with 7 bases between. CDR3 nucleotide sequence: TGTGCCAGCAGCTTAAGTGGAACCTACAATGAGCAGTTCTTC. This sequence encodes CASSLSGTYNEQFF.

This clonotype was observed at least ten times. The J gene is TRBJ1-2, the V gene TRBV7-2; possibly TRBD1 for D (5 bases). The CDR3 covers 14 residues. The V end was cut by 5 bases, the J end by 5 bases, with 15 bases between. The germline CDR1 and CDR2 sequences are SGHTA and FQGNSA. CDR3 amino acids: CASSRRARDYGYTF. CDR3 bases: TGTGCCAGCAGCCGCCGGGCCAGGGATTATGGCTACACCTTC.

The chain couples TRBV5-4 to TRBJ2-4, with D maybe TRBD1 (6 bases). The germline V gene encodes CDR1 SGHNT and CDR2 YYREEE (reference sequence). The CDR3 runs to 16 residues. Deletions cut 4 bases from V and 0 bases from J, with 14 bases between. CDR3 coding DNA: TGTGCCAGCAGCCGTGGGACACCCGTAGCCAAAAACATTCAGTACTTC. Translated: CASSRGTPVAKNIQYF.

This clonotype has only a few counts. V gene TRBV7-2 combines with J gene TRBJ2-3, with 8 bases matching TRBD2. CDR3 size: 14 residues. The germline gives CDR1 SGHTA, CDR2 FQGNSA. V gave up 8 bases and J gave up 6 bases; unmatched junction bases: 10. The CDR3 DNA is TGTGCCAGCTTGAGCGGGGGATCAGCGGATACGCAGTATTTT. The encoded protein is CASLSGGSADTQYF.

This clonotype was counted ten times or more. V gene TRBV27 combines with J gene TRBJ2-7; 10 positions agree with TRBD2. V shed 0 bases and J 4 bases; nucleotides not matched to a gene: 3. Germline loops: CDR1 MNHEY, CDR2 SMNVEV (reference sequence). The CDR3 has 15 amino acids. The CDR3 loop reads CASSLSTSGRYEQYF. The CDR3 nucleotides read TGTGCCAGCAGTTTATCGACTAGCGGGCGTTACGAGCAGTACTTC.

In this sample, this clonotype turned up many times. V gene TRBV6-1 combines with J gene TRBJ1-1, with a weak D call TRBD1 (6 bases). CDR3 length: 18 residues. Germline lookup yields CDR1 MNHNS and CDR2 SASEGT. V lost 5 bases, J lost 5 bases, and 27 bases lay in between. CDR3 protein: CASSQGTPRRPGLTEAFF. CDR3 coding DNA: TGTGCCAGCAGTCAAGGGACACCTCGGAGGCCAGGGTTGACTGAAGCTTTCTTT.

This clonotype occurred many times. This chain connects TRBV5-4 to TRBJ2-1, with D possibly matching TRBD1 (5 bases). Looked up from germline, CDR1 is SGHNT and CDR2 is YYREEE (reference sequence). This CDR3 region has 13 residues. Trimming shortened V by 4 bases and J by 9 bases, and 14 bases separated the two germline ends. The DNA of the CDR3 is TGTGCCAGCAGCCCGACAGAATCTATTGAGCAGTTCTTC. Protein: CASSPTESIEQFF.

There are many counts of this clonotype. The gene calls are TRBV12-3 or TRBV12-4 and TRBJ2-2, with D unresolved. CDR3 length equals 13 residues. V lost 8 bases and J lost 6, with 13 bases in between. The CDR3 loop is CASSLGGSGELFF. DNA of the CDR3: TGTGCCAGCTCCCTAGGCGGATCCGGGGAGCTGTTTTTT.

The sample holds many counts of this clonotype. The CDR3 DNA sequence: TGTGCCAGCAGTTTAAGGTCCGATCAGCCCCAGCATTTT. Translated, it gives CASSLRSDQPQHF. The V call is TRBV12-3 or TRBV12-4, the J call TRBJ1-5, with unresolved D. Trimming took 2 bases from V and 5 from J, leaving 7 bases between them. The CDR3 runs to 13 residues.

There are many counts of this clonotype. The chain recombines TRBV18 with TRBJ1-1; tentative D call: TRBD1 (6 bases). CDR3 length equals 15 residues. Between the trimmed V and J ends, which lost 3 bases and 3 bases, there was a span of 14 bases. The germline CDR1 and CDR2 sequences are KGHSH and LQKENI. The CDR3 here is CASSPFDRWDTEAFF. Here the CDR3 DNA reads TGTGCCAGCTCACCTTTTGACAGGTGGGACACTGAAGCTTTCTTT. Looking up the rest from reference TRBV18 and TRBJ1-1 gives the full variable domain: NAGVMQNPRHLVRRRGQEARLRCSPMKGHSHVYWYRQLPEEGLKFMVYLQKENIIDESGMPKERFSAEFPKEGPSILRIQQVVRGDSAAYFCASSPFDRWDTEAFFGQGTRLTVV.

This clonotype came up many times. The V call is TRBV7-8, the J call TRBJ2-2; weak D call: TRBD1 (5 bases). The germline V and J ends were trimmed by 5 bases and 1 base, with 8 bases remaining between them. The CDR3 has 14 residues. CDR1 and CDR2 from the germline V gene are SGHVS and FQNEAQ. The CDR3 DNA reads TGTGCCAGCAGCCGAACAGGGAACACCGGGGAGCTGTTTTTT. Translating it yields CASSRTGNTGELFF.